These T cell receptor beta chains were read from a single sample in a study of T cell responses to AZD1222 COVID-19 vaccine. TCRdb's copy holds only in-frame clones and misses some; the assay was immunoSEQ multiplex PCR. The sample records around 80,000 clones, 80% to 90% being singletons. The sample here was peripheral blood, taken 28 days after the second AZD1222 dose. The receptors were gathered from an adult who received the AZD1222 COVID-19 vaccine. The CDR3 runs from the conserved cysteine through the conserved F or W. The order of the fields is clone size, J gene, D gene, V gene, CDR3 DNA, CDR3 protein. A D gene is named only where the DNA matches it firmly. Size values are once, few and many counts, or a class for expanded clones, and some rows have none.

NA | TRBJ1-4 | NA | TRBV6-1 | TGTGCCAGCAGTGATAACCAGGGCCCTAATGAAAAACTGTTTTTT | CASSDNQGPNEKLFF
NA | TRBJ1-1 | NA | TRBV19 | TGTGCCAGTAGTACTCTCACAAACACTGAAGCTTTCTTT | CASSTLTNTEAFF
NA | TRBJ2-3 | TRBD1 | TRBV5-4 | TGTGCCAGCAGCAGGACAGGGTTTTTGCATTTT | CASSRTGFLHF
NA | TRBJ1-2 | NA | TRBV6-5 | TGTGCCAGCAGCCCCAGTGGGAGCTATGGCTACACCTTC | CASSPSGSYGYTF
once | TRBJ1-4 | NA | TRBV5-5 | TGTGCCAGCAGCGCCGCCACCACAGGGCCCCATTCTTCGCTGTTTTTT | CASSAATTGPHSSLFF
NA | TRBJ2-1 | NA | TRBV7-3 | TGTGCCAGCAAAGGCTATCCAGACAATGAGCAGTTCTTC | CASKGYPDNEQFF
few | TRBJ1-1 | TRBD1 | TRBV10-3 | TGTGCCGTCGCCCCCGGGACAGGGGCTGAAGCTTTCTTT | CAVAPGTGAEAFF
NA | TRBJ1-6 | NA | TRBV6-4 | TGTGCCAGCAGCGCCCAGGGGTATTCACCCCTCCACTTT | CASSAQGYSPLHF
NA | TRBJ2-2 | NA | TRBV2 | TGTGCCAGCACCAGGACTTCCACCGGGGAGCTGTTTTTT | CASTRTSTGELFF
NA | TRBJ1-2 | TRBD1 | TRBV9 | TGTGCCAGCAGGGGGGACAGGTGGAATGGCTACACCTTC | CASRGDRWNGYTF
NA | TRBJ1-4 | TRBD1 | TRBV24-1 | TGTGCCACCAGTGATTCAACAGGGGGAATCGGAACTAATGAAAAACTGTTTTTT | CATSDSTGGIGTNEKLFF
NA | TRBJ2-5 | NA | TRBV7-2 | TGTGCCAGCAGTTCAAGGACCCAAGAGACCCAGTACTTC | CASSSRTQETQYF
NA | TRBJ2-1 | NA | TRBV19 | TGTGCCAGTAGTCCCAGGATGAGCCTCCCCCTGATTAATGAGCAGTTCTTC | CASSPRMSLPLINEQFF
NA | TRBJ1-6 | NA | TRBV27 | TGTGCCAGCAGTCTTTACATCCCTAATTCACCCCTCCACTTT | CASSLYIPNSPLHF
NA | TRBJ2-7 | NA | TRBV3-1/TRBV3-2 | TGTGCCAGCAGCCGTAGTTACGAGCAGTACTTC | CASSRSYEQYF
NA | TRBJ1-5 | NA | TRBV19 | TGTGCCACCTCACTACAGCTCCCCGTGGGGGATCAGCCCCAGCATTTT | CATSLQLPVGDQPQHF
NA | TRBJ1-4 | NA | TRBV21-1 | TGTGCCAGCAGCAAAAGGGACAGACATAATGAAAAACTGTTTTTT | CASSKRDRHNEKLFF
once | TRBJ1-4 | NA | TRBV2 | TGTGCCAGCAGTGAATTGACCGTCGAAAAACTGTTTTTT | CASSELTVEKLFF
NA | TRBJ2-3 | NA | TRBV5-5 | TGTGCCAGCAGCCTGACGATGGGGAGGACAGATACGCAGTATTTT | CASSLTMGRTDTQYF
NA | TRBJ2-5 | TRBD2 | TRBV7-2 | TGTGCCAGCAGCTTAGCAAGCGGGGGGTCCATGGAGACCCAGTACTTC | CASSLASGGSMETQYF
NA | TRBJ2-1 | NA | TRBV5-8 | TGTGCCAGCAGCTACGGGGCTGAGCAGTTCTTC | CASSYGAEQFF
NA | TRBJ2-1 | NA | TRBV18 | TGTGCCAGCTCATCTCGGGGGGCTCTAAACAATGAGCAGTTCTTC | CASSSRGALNNEQFF
NA | TRBJ2-2 | TRBD1 | TRBV5-6 | TGTGCCAGCAGCTTATTTTTACAGGGGGTCGCCGGGGAGCTGTTTTTT | CASSLFLQGVAGELFF
NA | TRBJ2-7 | TRBD1 | TRBV7-2 | TGTGCCAGCAGCTTCGTCAACAGGGGCTACGAGCAGTACTTC | CASSFVNRGYEQYF
NA | TRBJ1-5 | NA | TRBV10-2 | TGCGCCAGCAGTGAGGGGGCGCGACAGCCCCAGCATTTT | CASSEGARQPQHF
once | TRBJ2-3 | NA | TRBV5-4 | TGTGCCAGCAGCTTGGAAGTTGCAGATACGCAGTATTTT | CASSLEVADTQYF
NA | TRBJ2-7 | TRBD1 | TRBV7-9 | TGTGCCAGCAGCTTAGTTGGGACAGGGGGAAACGAGCAGTACTTC | CASSLVGTGGNEQYF
NA | TRBJ1-5 | NA | TRBV5-8 | TGTGCCAGCAGCTCCTGGGCGGAAAATCAGCCCCAGCATTTT | CASSSWAENQPQHF
NA | TRBJ2-3 | NA | TRBV12-3/TRBV12-4 | TGTGCCAGCAGCCACGACAGCACAGATACGCAGTATTTT | CASSHDSTDTQYF
NA | TRBJ2-7 | NA | TRBV4-2 | TGTGCCAGCAGCCAAGATGTGGGCTACGAGCAGTACTTC | CASSQDVGYEQYF
NA | TRBJ2-1 | NA | TRBV10-3 | TGTGCCATCAGTGAGTCTGGGGACTCCTACAATGAGCAGTTCTTC | CAISESGDSYNEQFF
NA | TRBJ2-7 | NA | TRBV4-1 | TGCGCCAGCAGCCAAGAGGCAGGGGCCTACGAGCAGTACTTC | CASSQEAGAYEQYF
once | TRBJ1-1 | NA | TRBV5-1 | TGCGCCAGCAGCTTGGACAGAATAAACACTGAAGCTTTCTTT | CASSLDRINTEAFF
few | TRBJ1-1 | NA | TRBV6-5 | TGTGCCAGCAACCCCGGACGGATGAACACTGAAGCTTTCTTT | CASNPGRMNTEAFF
NA | TRBJ2-6 | NA | TRBV19 | TGTGCCAGTAGTATCAGGACGGCACCCCTCTCTGGGGCCAACGTCCTGACTTTC | CASSIRTAPLSGANVLTF
few | TRBJ1-5 | NA | TRBV19 | TGTGCCAGTAGTCTTCGCCCGTATCAGCCCCAGCATTTT | CASSLRPYQPQHF
once | TRBJ2-1 | NA | TRBV6-5 | TGTGCCAGCCAAGGACCGGGACGGACCTACAATGAGCAGTTCTTC | CASQGPGRTYNEQFF
NA | TRBJ2-5 | TRBD1 | TRBV7-8 | TGTGCCAGCAGCCAGGGCCCCGAAGGGACAGAGCTAGAGACCCAGTACTTC | CASSQGPEGTELETQYF
NA | TRBJ1-2 | TRBD1 | TRBV11-2 | TGTGCCAGCAGCTTGACAGGGGGAAATAACTATGGCTACACCTTC | CASSLTGGNNYGYTF
NA | TRBJ1-6 | TRBD1 | TRBV5-4 | TGTGCCAGCAGCTCCGGGACAGCGTGGACTTCACCCCTCCACTTT | CASSSGTAWTSPLHF
NA | TRBJ2-7 | NA | TRBV27 | TGTGCCAGCAGTTTAGGACGGGGCGCCGGCTACGAGCAGTACTTC | CASSLGRGAGYEQYF
NA | TRBJ1-2 | NA | TRBV7-2 | TGTGCCAGCAGCTTAGCCGCGGGGAACTATGGCTACACCTTC | CASSLAAGNYGYTF
NA | TRBJ1-1 | TRBD1 | TRBV10-3 | TGTGCCATCAGACAGGGGGTGAACACTGAAGCTTTCTTT | CAIRQGVNTEAFF
NA | TRBJ2-2 | TRBD1 | TRBV18 | TGTGCCAGCACCAGGGACAGTTACACCGGGGAGCTGTTTTTT | CASTRDSYTGELFF
NA | TRBJ2-7 | NA | TRBV5-1 | TGCGCCAGCAGCTTGAGTGACTGGAACTACGAGCAGTACTTC | CASSLSDWNYEQYF
once | TRBJ2-1 | TRBD2 | TRBV13 | TGTGCCAGCAGCTCGGGACTAGCGGGGGGGAACAATGAGCAGTTCTTC | CASSSGLAGGNNEQFF
NA | TRBJ2-7 | NA | TRBV11-2 | TGTGCCAGCAGCTTATTTGGCGTATCCTACGAGCAGTACTTC | CASSLFGVSYEQYF
NA | TRBJ2-1 | NA | TRBV28 | TGTGCCAGCGGAAAAAGCTCCTACAATGAGCAGTTCTTC | CASGKSSYNEQFF
few | TRBJ1-3 | TRBD1 | TRBV11-2 | TGTGCCAGCAGTCACAGGGGTACTGGAAACACCATATATTTT | CASSHRGTGNTIYF
NA | TRBJ1-5 | NA | TRBV5-6 | TGTGCCAGCAGCTTGAGCAGCAATCAGCCCCAGCATTTT | CASSLSSNQPQHF